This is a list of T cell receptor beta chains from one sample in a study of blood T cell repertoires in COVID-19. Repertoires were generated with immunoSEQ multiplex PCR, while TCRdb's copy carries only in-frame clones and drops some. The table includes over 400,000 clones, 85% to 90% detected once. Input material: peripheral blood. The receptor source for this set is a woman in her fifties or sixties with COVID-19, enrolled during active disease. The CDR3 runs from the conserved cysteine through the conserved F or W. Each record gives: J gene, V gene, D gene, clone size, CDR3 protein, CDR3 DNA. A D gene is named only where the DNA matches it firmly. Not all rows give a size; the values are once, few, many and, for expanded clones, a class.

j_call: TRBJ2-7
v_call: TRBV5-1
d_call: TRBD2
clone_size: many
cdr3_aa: CASSLAGGRVNEQYF
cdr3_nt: TGCGCCAGCAGCTTGGCGGGGGGGCGAGTAAACGAGCAGTACTTC

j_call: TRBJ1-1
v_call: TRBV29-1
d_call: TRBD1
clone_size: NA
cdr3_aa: CSAQIIQGGNTEAFF
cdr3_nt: TGCAGCGCCCAAATAATACAGGGGGGTAACACTGAAGCTTTCTTT

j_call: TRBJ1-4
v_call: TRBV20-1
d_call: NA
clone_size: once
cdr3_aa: CSASGERKLFF
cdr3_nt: TGCAGTGCTTCCGGAGAGAGGAAACTGTTTTTT

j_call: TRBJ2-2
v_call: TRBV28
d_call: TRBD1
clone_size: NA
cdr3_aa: CASSLRGHGELFF
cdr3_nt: TGTGCCAGCAGTTTGAGGGGGCACGGGGAGCTGTTTTTT

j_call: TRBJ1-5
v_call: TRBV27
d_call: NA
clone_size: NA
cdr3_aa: CASSLTAGYGQPQHF
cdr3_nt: TGTGCCAGCAGTTTAACGGCAGGGTATGGTCAGCCCCAGCATTTT

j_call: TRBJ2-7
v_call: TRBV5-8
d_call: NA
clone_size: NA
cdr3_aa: CASRVQGYEQYF
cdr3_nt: TGTGCCAGCAGAGTACAGGGTTACGAGCAGTACTTC

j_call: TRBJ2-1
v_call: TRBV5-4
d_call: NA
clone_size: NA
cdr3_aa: CASSLRQTSSYNEQFF
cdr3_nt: TGTGCCAGCAGCTTGCGACAAACAAGCTCCTACAATGAGCAGTTCTTC

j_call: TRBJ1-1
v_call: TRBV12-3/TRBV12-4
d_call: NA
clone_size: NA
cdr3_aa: CASRGGLNTEAFF
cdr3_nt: TGTGCCAGCAGAGGCGGGTTGAACACTGAAGCTTTCTTT

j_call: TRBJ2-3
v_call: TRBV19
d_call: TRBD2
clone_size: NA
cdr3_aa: CASSIESGALTDTQYF
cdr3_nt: TGTGCCAGTAGTATCGAGAGCGGGGCCCTCACAGATACGCAGTATTTT

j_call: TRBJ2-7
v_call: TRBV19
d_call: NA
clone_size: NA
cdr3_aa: CASSIEPTRDEQYF
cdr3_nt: TGTGCCAGTAGTATCGAACCCACGAGGGACGAGCAGTACTTC

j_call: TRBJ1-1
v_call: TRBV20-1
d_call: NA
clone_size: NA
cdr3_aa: CSASSPGAEAFF
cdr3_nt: TGCAGTGCTAGTTCACCAGGGGCAGAAGCTTTCTTT

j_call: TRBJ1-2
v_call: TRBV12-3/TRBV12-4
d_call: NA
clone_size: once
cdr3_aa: CASSFGSGSGYTF
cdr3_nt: TGTGCCAGCAGTTTTGGGTCCGGGAGCGGCTACACCTTC

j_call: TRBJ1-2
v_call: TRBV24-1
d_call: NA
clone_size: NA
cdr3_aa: CATSDRTVNYGYTF
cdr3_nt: TGTGCCACCAGTGACCGGACAGTTAACTATGGCTACACCTTC

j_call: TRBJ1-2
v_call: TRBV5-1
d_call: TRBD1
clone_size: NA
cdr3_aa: CASSSIQGSYGYTF
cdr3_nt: TGCGCCAGCAGCTCAATACAGGGGAGCTATGGCTACACCTTC

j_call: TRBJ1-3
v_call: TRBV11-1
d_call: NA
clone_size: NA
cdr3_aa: CASSLPGTGNTIYF
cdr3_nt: TGTGCCAGCAGCTTACCAGGGACTGGAAACACCATATATTTT

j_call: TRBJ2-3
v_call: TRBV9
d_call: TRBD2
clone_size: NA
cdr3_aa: CASSNSGGTDTQYF
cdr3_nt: TGTGCCAGCAGCAATAGCGGGGGCACAGATACGCAGTATTTT

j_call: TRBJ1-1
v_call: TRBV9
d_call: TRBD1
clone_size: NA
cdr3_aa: CASSVGRGKDEAFF
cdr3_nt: TGTGCCAGCAGCGTAGGCAGGGGGAAAGATGAAGCTTTCTTT

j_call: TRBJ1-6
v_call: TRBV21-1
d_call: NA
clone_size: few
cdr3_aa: CASSTGKGSPLHF
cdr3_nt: TGTGCCAGCAGCACAGGGAAAGGTTCACCCCTCCACTTT

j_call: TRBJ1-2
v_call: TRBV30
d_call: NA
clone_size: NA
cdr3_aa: CAWSDEYGYTF
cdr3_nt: TGTGCCTGGAGTGATGAGTATGGCTACACCTTC

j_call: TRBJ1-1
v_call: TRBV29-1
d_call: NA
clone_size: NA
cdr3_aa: CSGEVGLGEAFF
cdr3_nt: TGCAGCGGGGAGGTGGGGCTTGGTGAAGCTTTCTTT

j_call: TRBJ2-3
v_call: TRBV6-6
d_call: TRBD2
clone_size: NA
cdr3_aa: CASSPHRAGGGADTQYF
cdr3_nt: TGTGCCAGCAGTCCCCATCGCGCCGGCGGGGGGGCAGATACGCAGTATTTT

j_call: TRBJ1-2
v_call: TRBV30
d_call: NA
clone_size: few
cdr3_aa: CAWQFPDYGYTF
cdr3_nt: TGTGCCTGGCAGTTCCCCGACTATGGCTACACCTTC

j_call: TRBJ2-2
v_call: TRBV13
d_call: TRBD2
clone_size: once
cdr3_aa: CASSLGPAGDTGELFF
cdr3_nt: TGTGCCAGCAGCTTAGGCCCTGCGGGGGACACCGGGGAGCTGTTTTTT

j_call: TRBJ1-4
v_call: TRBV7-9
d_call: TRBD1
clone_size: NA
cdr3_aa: CASSLQQGGSEKLFF
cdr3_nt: TGTGCCAGCAGCTTACAGCAGGGGGGTAGTGAAAAACTGTTTTTT

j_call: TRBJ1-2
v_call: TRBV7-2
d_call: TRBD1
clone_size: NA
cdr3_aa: CASSLQGGDYYGYTF
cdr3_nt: TGTGCCAGCAGCTTGCAGGGGGGAGATTACTATGGCTACACCTTC

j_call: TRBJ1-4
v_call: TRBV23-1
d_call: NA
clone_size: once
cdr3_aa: CASVHSKKLFF
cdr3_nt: TGCGCCTCGGTCCACAGCAAAAAACTGTTTTTT